Below are 8 T cell receptor beta chains sequenced from a single sample in a study of neurological immune-mediated disorders. One entry per CDR3 protein, called by TCRdb with MiXCR from the 5' RACE reads. The top ten hold approximately 50% of the sample, which has around 10,000 distinct CDR3 sequences, under 25% seen once. Sequencing used CD8+ T cells from blood. The receptors derive from an older woman with HTLV-1-associated myelopathy (HAM/TSP).

V gene TRBV6-5 combines with J gene TRBJ2-1; 8 nucleotides match TRBD2. Germline CDR1 MNHEY, CDR2 SVGAGI. V lost 5 bases to trimming and J lost 4 bases; unmatched junction nucleotides: 1. This CDR3 region has 13 residues. The chain's CDR3 is CASSAGGYNEQFF. CDR3 in DNA: TGTGCCAGCAGTGCGGGGGGATACAATGAGCAGTTCTTC.

Ten or more counts support this clonotype. CDR3 region: CASRLTGLGFYEQYF. The DNA of the CDR3 is TGCGCCAGCAGGTTGACAGGACTTGGTTTCTACGAGCAGTACTTC. V and J are TRBV5-1 and TRBJ2-7; D perhaps matches TRBD1 (6 bases). CDR3 length equals 15 residues. Germline V gene data show CDR1 as SGHRS and CDR2 as YFSETQ. V lost 5 bases and J lost 3, with 18 bases in between.

This clonotype has at least ten counts. A single base separates this from a much larger clone, so it may be a read error. V is TRBV29-1 and J is TRBJ1-1; TRBD1 agrees at 8 bases. From germline, CDR1 is SQVTM and CDR2 ANQGSEA. CDR3 size: 12 residues. CDR3 bases: TGCAGCATTGACAGGGGGAACACTGAAGCTTTCTTT. It yields the protein CSIDRGNTEAFF.

The genes are TRBV10-2 and TRBJ1-1; D unresolved. Germline CDR1 WSHSY, CDR2 SAAADI. Trimming removed 6 bases from V and 4 bases from J, with 18 bases in between. The CDR3 loop spans 15 amino acids. CDR3 residues: CASRGGEGQVTEAFF. The CDR3 coding sequence is TGCGCCAGCAGGGGAGGAGAGGGTCAGGTCACTGAAGCTTTCTTT.

This clonotype was found many times. This chain connects TRBV27 to TRBJ2-7; 10 nucleotides align to TRBD1. The CDR3 sequence is 16 residues long. Germline-derived CDR1 and CDR2 are MNHEY and SMNVEV (reference sequence). The J segment lost 6 bases and the V segment lost 2 bases, leaving 10 bases of the junction unmatched. Here the CDR3 DNA reads TGTGCCAGCAGTTTAATCCCCAGACAGGGGGCCTCCGAGCAGTACTTC. Its protein is CASSLIPRQGASEQYF.

This clonotype is categorized as medium-sized. This chain uses TRBV20-1 with TRBJ1-5, with 8 bases lining up with TRBD1. The germline gives CDR1 DFQATT, CDR2 SNEGSKA (reference sequence). The CDR3 is made up of 13 amino acids. V lost 6 bases and J lost 6; bases outside the gene matches: 7. The CDR3, as DNA: TGCAGTGCGACGACAGGGGAGGCTCAGCCCCAGCATTTT. This encodes CSATTGEAQPQHF.

This clonotype showed up just a few times. The chain recombines TRBV5-1 with TRBJ2-7; D not certain. Trimming took off 0 bases at V and 0 bases at J, with 13 bases between the two ends. The germline V gene has CDR1 SGHRS and CDR2 YFSETQ. The CDR3 is made up of 16 amino acids. The CDR3 is CASSLEFPRSSYEQYF. The CDR3 bases are TGCGCCAGCAGCTTGGAGTTTCCACGGAGCTCCTACGAGCAGTACTTC.

This clonotype appeared many times. This rearrangement joins TRBV7-9 to TRBJ1-2; 9 bases map to TRBD1. The V segment lost 0 bases and the J segment 7 bases; nucleotides outside the gene matches: 9. The germline V gene encodes CDR1 SEHNR and CDR2 FQNEAQ (reference sequence). The CDR3 has 16 residues. The CDR3 sequence is CASSLARDRAFSGYTF. CDR3 DNA sequence: TGTGCCAGCAGCTTAGCTCGGGACAGGGCGTTCTCTGGCTACACCTTC.